Listed below are T cell receptor beta chains from one sample, sequenced in a study of blood T cell repertoires in COVID-19. Sequencing used immunoSEQ multiplex PCR; TCRdb keeps in-frame clones, though not all of them. The table shows hundreds of thousands of clones, with over 80% occurring only once. The sample comprised PBMCs or T cells enriched from blood (not recorded which). The receptors were sampled from a man aged 50 to 60 who had been exposed to COVID-19. Both conserved end residues are part of each CDR3. Each record gives: J gene, V gene, clone size, D gene, CDR3 DNA, CDR3 protein. D genes are given only for firm matches. Clone size is stated in some rows and not others, as once, few, many or a class when expanded.

J: TRBJ1-6
V: TRBV5-5
size: -
D: TRBD1
DNA: TGTGCCAGCAGCTTCGGACAGGGAACCCCCCTCCACTTT
CDR3: CASSFGQGTPLHF

J: TRBJ1-5
V: TRBV24-1
size: once
D: TRBD1
DNA: TGTGCCACCAGTGATCACCGGACAGGGGCCCCTGGGGAACAGCCCCAGCATTTT
CDR3: CATSDHRTGAPGEQPQHF

J: TRBJ2-5
V: TRBV5-1
size: -
D: -
DNA: TGCGCCAGCAGCTTGGTTTTGCGAGCCCGGGAGACCCAGTACTTC
CDR3: CASSLVLRARETQYF

J: TRBJ2-1
V: TRBV19
size: -
D: -
DNA: TGTGCCAGTAGTATTGACAGGGACTCCAATGAGCAGTTCTTC
CDR3: CASSIDRDSNEQFF

J: TRBJ2-1
V: TRBV10-2
size: -
D: -
DNA: TGCGCCAGCCGGATGACCGGGACCTACAATGAGCAGTTCTTC
CDR3: CASRMTGTYNEQFF

J: TRBJ1-2
V: TRBV28
size: -
D: TRBD1
DNA: TGTGCCAGCAGTCTCCGGGACAGGGCGCCCTATGGCTACACCTTC
CDR3: CASSLRDRAPYGYTF

J: TRBJ2-1
V: TRBV6-5
size: -
D: -
DNA: TGTGCCAGCAGAGGAGCAGGAGGGCTGAGCAATGAGCAGTTCTTC
CDR3: CASRGAGGLSNEQFF

J: TRBJ1-1
V: TRBV24-1
size: -
D: -
DNA: TGTGCCACCAGTGACCCGGGAATAACTGGCGGGGAAGCTTTCTTT
CDR3: CATSDPGITGGEAFF

J: TRBJ2-1
V: TRBV15
size: -
D: -
DNA: TGTGCCACCAGCTCCCCCCGGGGAGGCGGGTTGTCCTACAATGAGCAGTTCTTC
CDR3: CATSSPRGGGLSYNEQFF

J: TRBJ1-1
V: TRBV11-3
size: -
D: TRBD1
DNA: TGTGCCAGCAGCGCAGGGGGGCCTGAAGCTTTCTTT
CDR3: CASSAGGPEAFF

J: TRBJ2-1
V: TRBV27
size: -
D: -
DNA: TGTGCCAGCAGTACGCGACTAGCCTACAATGAGCAGTTCTTC
CDR3: CASSTRLAYNEQFF

J: TRBJ1-6
V: TRBV10-1
size: -
D: -
DNA: TGCGCCAGCAGTGGCGGGAATTCACCCCTCCACTTT
CDR3: CASSGGNSPLHF

J: TRBJ1-4
V: TRBV5-1
size: -
D: -
DNA: TGCGCCAGCAGGGCTGCAGGGATTAATGAAAAACTGTTTTTT
CDR3: CASRAAGINEKLFF

J: TRBJ1-5
V: TRBV5-6
size: once
D: -
DNA: TGTGCCAGCAGCTACAGGGGCAATCAGCCCCAGCATTTT
CDR3: CASSYRGNQPQHF

J: TRBJ1-2
V: TRBV11-3
size: -
D: -
DNA: TGTGCCAGCAGCTTAAGGAGCTCTGGCTACACCTTC
CDR3: CASSLRSSGYTF

J: TRBJ1-2
V: TRBV6-2/TRBV6-3
size: -
D: -
DNA: TGTGCCAGCAGTTACTCGGGGGGAAAAAACTATGGCTACACCTTC
CDR3: CASSYSGGKNYGYTF

J: TRBJ1-2
V: TRBV5-5
size: -
D: -
DNA: TGTGCCAGCAGCTTGGGGGGGCTAGCTAACTATGGCTACACCTTC
CDR3: CASSLGGLANYGYTF

J: TRBJ2-2
V: TRBV2
size: -
D: -
DNA: TGTGCCAGCAGGTCCGGCGGCGGGCTCGGGGGAACCGGGGAGCTGTTTTTT
CDR3: CASRSGGGLGGTGELFF